These 21 T cell receptor beta chains share one sample of origin, sequenced in a study of blood T cell repertoires in COVID-19 (dated by TCRdb to the early 2020s). Library prep was done by the immunoSEQ multiplex PCR assay. Drawn from immuneACCESS, this table holds only the in-frame rearrangements with V and J called that TCRdb kept. Clones are partly lost; checked studies trace under half to an unresolved V gene and leave the rest unexplained. Recorded for this sample are 100,000 or so clones; roughly 84% of them occurred a single time. Clones ranked in the top ten supply 15% to 20% of the sample. The sequenced sample was peripheral blood. These receptors were obtained from a woman aged 60-75 years with acute or convalescent COVID-19.

The rearrangement uses TRBV14 and TRBJ1-4, with D possibly TRBD1 on 6 matching bases. Germline CDR1 is SGHDN and CDR2 is FVKESK. This CDR3 is built from 15 residues. Trimming shortened V by 2 bases and J by 0 bases, and 7 bases separated the two germline ends. CDR3 DNA: TGTGCCAGCAGCCAACGGACAGCAACTAATGAAAAACTGTTTTTT. This translates into CASSQRTATNEKLFF. Filled out from reference TRBV14 and TRBJ1-4, the complete variable domain reads EAGVTQFPSHSVIEKGQTVTLRCDPISGHDNLYWYRRVMGKEIKFLLHFVKESKQDESGMPNNRFLAERTGGTYSTLKVQPAELEDSGVYFCASSQRTATNEKLFFGSGTQLSVL.

The chain carries TRBV7-3 and TRBJ2-2; 13 bases are shared with TRBD2. This CDR3 contains 17 residues. In germline, CDR1 is SGHTA, CDR2 FQGTGA. J was trimmed by 7 bases and V by 5 bases; bases with no gene match: 10. The CDR3 spells CASSPRPGLAGNGELFF. The CDR3 bases are TGTGCCAGCAGCCCCCGACCGGGACTAGCGGGGAACGGGGAGCTGTTTTTT.

The chain carries TRBV18 and TRBJ1-1, with a tentative D call TRBD1 (6 bases). The CDR3 is 14 residues long. V lost 3 bases to trimming and J lost 1 base, with 9 bases between them. In germline, CDR1 is KGHSH, CDR2 LQKENI. The CDR3 protein is CASSPYRENTEAFF. CDR3 DNA sequence: TGTGCCAGCTCACCTTACAGGGAGAACACTGAAGCTTTCTTT.

At least ten counts were recorded for this clone. In nucleotides, the CDR3 is TGTGCCAGCAGTGATCGGCTCAGGGATCAGCCCCAGCATTTT. This gives the protein CASSDRLRDQPQHF. V usage is TRBV2 and J usage is TRBJ1-5, with a tentative D call TRBD1 (5 bases). V lost 3 bases, J lost 5 bases, and 11 bases lay in between. The germline V gene encodes CDR1 SNHLY and CDR2 FYNNEI. The CDR3 contains 14 residues.

Only a few counts were recorded for this clone. The chain links TRBV18 to TRBJ2-7; 12 nucleotides align to TRBD2. Germline V CDR1 and CDR2: KGHSH, LQKENI. V lost 5 bases, J lost 2 bases, and 1 base stayed unmatched. The CDR3 is 14 residues long. The CDR3 bases are TGTGCCAGCTCATCTAGCGGGGGGGCCTACGAGCAGTACTTC. Its translation: CASSSSGGAYEQYF.

A word on this clone: The junction departs from the called germline gene at one end, perhaps through a read error. The gene calls are TRBV6-1 and TRBJ1-1; the D gene is possibly TRBD1 (6 bases). Per the germline V gene, CDR1 is MNHNS and CDR2 is SASEGT. CDR3 length equals 13 residues. CDR3 DNA: TGTGCCTGCAGTGAGGCAGGGGTCGCTGAAGCTTTCTTT. Translated: CACSEAGVAEAFF.

CDR3 coding DNA: TGTGCCAGCAGGATAGGAGCGGGGGGCCGCAATGAGCAGTTCTTC. As protein: CASRIGAGGRNEQFF. The chain joins TRBV27 to TRBJ2-1; 9 nucleotides agree with TRBD2. Germline V lookup: CDR1 MNHEY, CDR2 SMNVEV (reference sequence). V lost 6 bases and J lost 6; bases outside the gene matches: 9. CDR3 length: 15 amino acids.

The chain links TRBV5-1 to TRBJ1-1; TRBD1 is a possible D gene (5 bases). Between the trimmed V and J ends, which lost 4 bases and 0 bases, there was a span of 10 bases. CDR1 is SGHRS and CDR2 is YFSETQ in the germline V gene. The CDR3 totals 14 residues. The CDR3 here is CASSADSVNTEAFF. CDR3 in DNA: TGCGCCAGCAGCGCCGACAGCGTGAACACTGAAGCTTTCTTT. Using reference TRBV5-1 and TRBJ1-1 for the parts outside the CDR3, the full variable domain is KAGVTQTPRYLIKTRGQQVTLSCSPISGHRSVSWYQQTPGQGLQFLFEYFSETQRNKGNFPGRFSGRQFSNSRSEMNVSTLELGDSALYLCASSADSVNTEAFFGQGTRLTVV.

This clone came up once. The chain recombines TRBV5-5 with TRBJ2-4, with a tentative D call TRBD2 (5 bases). The germline V gene has CDR1 SGHKS and CDR2 YYEKEE (reference sequence). The CDR3 runs 18 residues. Trimming shortened V by 5 bases and J by 0 bases, and 21 bases separated the two germline ends. DNA of the CDR3: TGTGCCAGCAGGTCTGGTTTCACAGCGGATCTAGCCAAAAACATTCAGTACTTC. It is translated as CASRSGFTADLAKNIQYF.

The chain links TRBV9 to TRBJ2-5, with D possibly matching TRBD1 (5 bases). CDR1 is SGDLS, CDR2 YYNGEE, per germline. The CDR3 runs 14 residues. V lost 4 bases to trimming and J lost 1 base, with 11 bases between them. The CDR3 DNA sequence: TGTGCCAGCAGCCCCACAGGATCCCAAGAGACCCAGTACTTC. Amino acids: CASSPTGSQETQYF.

This chain links TRBV4-2 with TRBJ1-3; the D gene is possibly TRBD1 (5 bases). This CDR3 is built from 16 residues. CDR1 is LGHNA and CDR2 is YNFKEQ in the germline V gene. V was cut by 3 bases and J by 0 bases, with 12 bases left in between. The CDR3 DNA reads as TGTGCCAGCAGCCACGGGACTCAGAGCTCTGGAAACACCATATATTTT. It encodes CASSHGTQSSGNTIYF.

This chain links TRBV3-1 (or the pseudogene TRBV3-2) with TRBJ2-7; 8 bases agree with TRBD1. J was trimmed by 2 bases and V by 6 bases; bases with no gene match: 18. The CDR3 totals 18 residues. Germline CDR1 LGHDT, CDR2 YNNKEL (reference sequence). CDR3 sequence: CASSQTRETGTGAYEQYF. CDR3 in DNA: TGTGCCAGCAGTCAAACACGGGAAACCGGGACAGGAGCCTACGAGCAGTACTTC.

The CDR3 sequence is CASSENGQGFYEQYF. In nucleotides, the CDR3 is TGTGCCAGCAGTGAAAACGGACAGGGCTTCTACGAGCAGTACTTC. J is TRBJ2-7 and V is TRBV6-1; 8 bases are a match to TRBD1. The CDR3 has 15 amino acids. Germline V CDR1 and CDR2: MNHNS, SASEGT. The trim removed 2 bases at V and 3 bases at J, leaving 6 bases unmatched.

The chain links TRBV5-6 to TRBJ1-6; a weak D match, TRBD1 (6 bases). V gave up 4 bases and J gave up 6 bases, with 14 bases separating them. The CDR3 loop spans 15 amino acids. Germline CDR1 is SGHDT and CDR2 is YYEEEE. This CDR3 is CASSLSGTPNSPLHF. The CDR3 region has the DNA TGTGCCAGCAGCCTGAGTGGGACACCTAATTCACCCCTCCACTTT.

This clone was seen only a few times. This chain connects TRBV7-9 to TRBJ1-2; D not certain. The CDR3 has 13 amino acids. Germline CDR1 and CDR2: SEHNR and FQNEAQ (reference sequence). Trimming removed 8 bases from V and 5 bases from J, with 15 bases in between. The CDR3: CASSLASPYGYTF. CDR3 in DNA: TGTGCCAGCTCCTTGGCCAGTCCTTATGGCTACACCTTC.

The gene calls are TRBV28 and TRBJ1-2; D is perhaps TRBD1 (6 bases). Deletions cut 6 bases from V and 0 bases from J, with 14 bases between. The CDR3 covers 15 residues. Germline CDR1 is MDHEN and CDR2 is SYDVKM. This CDR3 reads CASSPGQNANYGYTF. CDR3 bases: TGTGCCAGCAGCCCTGGACAGAATGCTAACTATGGCTACACCTTC.

The J gene is TRBJ1-2, the V gene TRBV20-1; 7 nucleotides align to TRBD1. The CDR3 is 15 amino acids. V was pared by 3 bases and J by 4 bases, with 11 bases of the junction left unmatched. From germline, CDR1 is DFQATT and CDR2 SNEGSKA (reference sequence). CDR3 in DNA: TGCAGTGCTAGTCGCAGGGGGAACCAGGGCTATGGCTACACCTTC. It yields the protein CSASRRGNQGYGYTF.

This chain connects TRBV18 to TRBJ1-3; 7 bases line up with TRBD1. This CDR3 is 14 amino acids long. V gave up 6 bases and J gave up 4 bases; unmatched junction bases: 6. Germline-derived CDR1 and CDR2 are KGHSH and LQKENI. The DNA for the CDR3 is TGTGCCAGCTCTCCTACGACAGGGGGAAACACCATATATTTT. This translates into CASSPTTGGNTIYF.

The V call is TRBV11-1, the J call TRBJ2-7, with 7 nucleotides matching TRBD1. The length of the CDR3 is 12 residues. Germline trimming cut 5 bases from V and 3 bases from J; bases unmatched to any gene: 1. Germline-derived CDR1 and CDR2 are SGHAT and FQDESV (reference sequence). DNA for the CDR3: TGTGCCAGCAGCCCAGGGGGCTACGAGCAGTACTTC. It specifies CASSPGGYEQYF.

The V call is TRBV5-1, the J call TRBJ2-7; a possible D gene is TRBD2 (5 bases). The CDR3 runs 13 residues. The V and J ends lost 3 bases and 2 bases respectively, with 9 bases between them. Looked up from germline, CDR1 is SGHRS and CDR2 is YFSETQ. The CDR3 here is CASSSGGTYEQYF. The CDR3 coding sequence is TGCGCCAGCAGCTCAGGAGGTACCTACGAGCAGTACTTC.

This clone turned up a few times. V usage is TRBV10-3 and J usage is TRBJ1-2; 7 nucleotides align to TRBD1. This CDR3 is 15 amino acids long. Germline V CDR1 and CDR2: ENHRY, SYGVKD. The J segment lost 4 bases and the V segment lost 4 bases, leaving 9 bases of the junction unmatched. In nucleotides, the CDR3 is TGTGCCATCAGTGGAAAGGGGGCGCTAGGCTATGGCTACACCTTC. Protein product: CAISGKGALGYGYTF.